This passage covers 32 T cell receptor beta chains from one sample sequenced in a study of graft-versus-host responses after intestinal transplantation. The data were produced by immunoSEQ multiplex PCR, yet TCRdb's version contains in-frame clones alone and is incomplete. Of roughly 85,000 clones listed, 91% are singletons. Their recognized antigens are unknown. The specimen was unstimulated CD8+ T cells sorted from spleen or lymph node cells, collected before transplant. The origin of the receptors is a human donor who was the organ donor for an intestinal transplant.

V gene TRBV19 combines with J gene TRBJ2-7; maybe TRBD2 (5 bases). Germline lookup yields CDR1 LNHDA and CDR2 SQIVND (reference sequence). V lost 8 bases and J 3 bases, leaving 17 bases between the germline ends. The CDR3 is made up of 14 amino acids. CDR3 nucleotide sequence: TGTGCCAGTTCCCCCCAGCGGAGCATCTACGAGCAGTACTTC. It is translated as CASSPQRSIYEQYF.

V usage is TRBV15 and J usage is TRBJ1-5; tentative D call: TRBD1 (5 bases). The CDR3 contains 22 residues. The V gene lost 0 bases and the J gene lost 3 bases, with 30 bases spanning the gap. Germline V gene sequence: CDR1 LNHNV, CDR2 YYDKDF (reference sequence). Written as DNA, the CDR3 is TGTGCCACCAGCAGAGATTTGTTGGTGCCGGGGACCGCTATAGAAAACAATCAGCCCCAGCATTTT. This translates into CATSRDLLVPGTAIENNQPQHF.

This clone occurred once. The J gene is TRBJ2-7, the V gene TRBV19, with 8 nucleotides matching TRBD1. Germline values: CDR1 LNHDA, CDR2 SQIVND (reference sequence). V dropped 8 bases and J dropped 6; count of bases not matched to a gene: 9. This CDR3 is 13 amino acids long. The CDR3, as DNA: TGTGCCAGTGCCGCCGGGACAGGCCTCGAGCAGTACTTC. Its protein product is CASAAGTGLEQYF.

The chain is built from TRBV15 and TRBJ2-7; D ambiguous. Germline V lookup: CDR1 LNHNV, CDR2 YYDKDF (reference sequence). The CDR3 contains 14 residues. The ends were cut back, 0 bases at V and 0 bases at J, with 6 bases in the middle. The CDR3 DNA reads as TGTGCCACCAGCAGAGATGCATTCTCCTACGAGCAGTACTTC. Translating gives CATSRDAFSYEQYF.

Turning to this clone: Its ends do not fully match the called genes, so a read error is possible. The chain has TRBV6-1 and TRBJ2-1; 12 bases are a match to TRBD2. Germline-derived CDR1 and CDR2 are MNHNS and SASEGT. The CDR3 contains 13 residues. CDR3 loop: CAGRLAGVNEQFF. The CDR3 region has the DNA TGTGCCGGCAGACTAGCGGGGGTGAATGAGCAGTTCTTC.

This chain joins TRBV2 and TRBJ1-1; maybe TRBD1 (5 bases). V was trimmed by 2 bases and J by 2 bases, leaving 6 bases between them. The CDR3 sequence is 13 residues long. Germline CDR1 and CDR2: SNHLY and FYNNEI. This CDR3 is CASSEWGNTEAFF. Here the CDR3 DNA reads TGTGCCAGCAGTGAATGGGGCAACACTGAAGCTTTCTTT.

The chain employs TRBV5-4 and TRBJ1-5; D not certain. V was cut by 0 bases and J by 3 bases, with 4 bases left in between. There are 13 residues in the CDR3. Looked up from germline, CDR1 is SGHNT and CDR2 is YYREEE (reference sequence). The CDR3 is CASSLGNNQPQHF. In nucleotides, the CDR3 is TGTGCCAGCAGCTTGGGCAACAATCAGCCCCAGCATTTT.

The V call is TRBV11-3, the J call TRBJ1-1, with D hard to call. The V end lost 5 bases, the J end lost 1 base, and 11 bases lay between the germline ends. Germline V gives CDR1 SGHNT, CDR2 YENEEA. The CDR3 covers 14 residues. In DNA form, the CDR3 reads TGTGCCAGCAGCCCACCCGCAACGAACACTGAAGCTTTCTTT. The encoded protein is CASSPPATNTEAFF.

The chain has TRBV29-1 and TRBJ1-3, with D maybe TRBD1 (5 bases). This CDR3 region has 15 residues. Germline V CDR1 and CDR2: SQVTM, ANQGSEA. V lost 4 bases to trimming and J lost 0 bases, with 13 bases between them. The CDR3 region has the DNA TGCAGCGTTGTAGGAGTGGGGGTCTCTGGAAACACCATATATTTT. Its translation: CSVVGVGVSGNTIYF.

The rearrangement links TRBV7-9 to TRBJ2-3; D is undetermined. The CDR3 totals 15 residues. The V end lost 5 bases, the J end lost 1 base, and 13 bases lay between the germline ends. CDR1 and CDR2 from the germline V gene are SEHNR and FQNEAQ (reference sequence). CDR3 sequence reads: CASSLQVGGTDTQYF. The CDR3 bases are TGTGCCAGCAGCCTCCAGGTGGGCGGCACAGATACGCAGTATTTT.

The rearrangement links TRBV6-5 to TRBJ1-2, with TRBD1 identical over 9 bases. Germline values: CDR1 MNHEY, CDR2 SVGAGI. The length of the CDR3 is 14 residues. V gave up 7 bases and J gave up 3 bases; unmatched junction bases: 6. CDR3 amino acids: CASTPGQGYYGYTF. As DNA, the CDR3 is TGTGCCAGCACCCCGGGACAGGGCTACTATGGCTACACCTTC.

The chain joins TRBV25-1 to TRBJ1-3, with D possibly matching TRBD1 (5 bases). Per the germline V gene, CDR1 is MGHDK and CDR2 is SYGVNS. Trimming pared 6 bases from V and 0 bases from J, leaving 15 bases between. This CDR3 contains 16 residues. The chain's CDR3 is CASRAARGNSGNTIYF. The CDR3 coding sequence is TGTGCCAGCAGAGCGGCGCGGGGGAACTCTGGAAACACCATATATTTT.

The CDR3, as DNA: TGTGCCATCAGCGAAGGGACAGTCTCGGGCTATGGCTACACCTTC. Translation gives CAISEGTVSGYGYTF. V gene TRBV10-3 combines with J gene TRBJ1-2, with 7 bases aligning to TRBD1. This CDR3 is built from 15 residues. J lost 4 bases, V lost 6 bases, and 11 bases had no gene match. Germline loops: CDR1 ENHRY, CDR2 SYGVKD.

The chain employs TRBV28 and TRBJ1-5; 9 bases map to TRBD1. Germline CDR1 reads MDHEN; CDR2 reads SYDVKM. Trimming took 3 bases from V and 6 from J; bases not matched to a gene: 9. The CDR3 loop spans 16 amino acids. CDR3: CASSFPGQGSFQPQHF. Here the CDR3 DNA reads TGTGCCAGCAGTTTCCCGGGACAGGGATCCTTTCAGCCCCAGCATTTT.

The V call is TRBV19, the J call TRBJ1-1; D is unresolved. The V gene lost 3 bases and the J gene lost 7 bases, with 12 bases spanning the gap. Germline loops: CDR1 LNHDA, CDR2 SQIVND (reference sequence). This CDR3 has 13 amino acids. CDR3 in DNA: TGTGCCAGTAGTATGACGGGCTTCTATGAAGCTTTCTTT. It translates to CASSMTGFYEAFF.

The chain has TRBV7-7 and TRBJ2-5, with 8 bases fitting TRBD2. This CDR3 spans 15 amino acids. V lost 1 base to trimming and J lost 7 bases; unmatched junction nucleotides: 8. Germline CDR1 reads SSHAT; CDR2 reads FNYEAQ (reference sequence). The CDR3 loop is CASSLERGGSGTQYF. The CDR3 bases are TGTGCCAGCAGCTTAGAACGGGGGGGTTCGGGGACCCAGTACTTC.

This rearrangement joins TRBV5-1 to TRBJ1-5; TRBD1 is a possible D gene (5 bases). The ends were cut back, 2 bases at V and 4 bases at J, with 7 bases in the middle. This CDR3 region has 13 residues. Germline V gene sequence: CDR1 SGHRS, CDR2 YFSETQ. CDR3 sequence: CASSFRGNQPQHF. Written as DNA, the CDR3 is TGCGCCAGCAGCTTCCGGGGGAATCAGCCCCAGCATTTT.

The V and J genes are TRBV7-9 and TRBJ2-1, with 10 bases aligning to TRBD2. This CDR3 spans 15 amino acids. The germline CDR1 and CDR2 sequences are SEHNR and FQNEAQ (reference sequence). Losses at the gene ends were 5 bases for V and 8 bases for J; bases not matched to a gene: 9. The chain's CDR3 is CASSQAGGLSYEQFF. CDR3 nucleotide sequence: TGTGCCAGCAGCCAAGCGGGGGGGCTCTCATATGAGCAGTTCTTC.

This clone was found once. The chain is built from TRBV4-1 and TRBJ1-3, with D hard to call. Between the trimmed V and J ends, which lost 1 base and 3 bases, there was a span of 10 bases. Germline V gene lookup returns CDR1 MGHRA and CDR2 YSYEKL. This CDR3 spans 15 amino acids. The CDR3 DNA is TGCGCCAGCAGCCAAGTGTCCGTAGATGGAAACACCATATATTTT. It specifies CASSQVSVDGNTIYF.

The chain carries TRBV7-6 and TRBJ2-7; tentative D call: TRBD1 (6 bases). The CDR3 contains 14 residues. Germline V CDR1 and CDR2: SGHVS, FNYEAQ. V lost 3 bases, J lost 0 bases, and 9 bases lay in between. In nucleotides, the CDR3 is TGTGCCAGCAGCTTCGGGACATCCTCCTACGAGCAGTACTTC. This gives the protein CASSFGTSSYEQYF.

This clone was seen a handful of times. This chain connects TRBV19 to TRBJ1-1; tentatively, D is TRBD1 (5 bases). The V end lost 7 bases, the J end lost 5 bases, and 11 bases lay between the germline ends. Germline-derived CDR1 and CDR2 are LNHDA and SQIVND (reference sequence). The CDR3 is 12 residues long. CDR3 nucleotides: TGTGCCAGTACTGGGGGGTGGACTGAAGCTTTCTTT. Protein sequence: CASTGGWTEAFF.

This chain uses TRBV2 with TRBJ2-5; 9 bases agree with TRBD1. The CDR3 runs 12 residues. Looked up from germline, CDR1 is SNHLY and CDR2 is FYNNEI. V dropped 10 bases and J dropped 6; count of bases not matched to a gene: 6. CDR3 residues: CATEDRGQTQYF. DNA of the CDR3: TGTGCCACCGAGGACAGGGGCCAGACCCAGTACTTC.

The V and J genes are TRBV19 and TRBJ1-1; D call uncertain. Looked up from germline, CDR1 is LNHDA and CDR2 is SQIVND (reference sequence). The CDR3 spans 13 residues. Trimming left V 3 bases short and J 0 bases short, with 5 bases between. CDR3 sequence: CASSIRLNTEAFF. For the CDR3, the DNA is TGTGCCAGTAGTATCCGGTTGAACACTGAAGCTTTCTTT.

V gene TRBV5-4 combines with J gene TRBJ2-3; 16 bases align to TRBD2. The CDR3 sequence is 18 residues long. Germline CDR1 is SGHNT and CDR2 is YYREEE (reference sequence). V dropped 3 bases and J dropped 5; count of bases not matched to a gene: 9. The CDR3 nucleotides are TGTGCCAGCAGCTCTGTCGGGACTAGCGGGGGGGTATTAGATACGCAGTATTTT. Translating it yields CASSSVGTSGGVLDTQYF.

The chain carries TRBV18 and TRBJ2-2; 10 bases match TRBD1. Germline V CDR1 and CDR2: KGHSH, LQKENI. This CDR3 is 17 amino acids long. The V segment lost 0 bases and the J segment 5 bases; nucleotides outside the gene matches: 6. The CDR3 loop reads CASSPPLGQGLTGELFF. CDR3 nucleotides: TGTGCCAGCTCACCACCGCTGGGACAGGGGTTAACCGGGGAGCTGTTTTTT. Variable domain in full (rest from reference TRBV18 and TRBJ2-2): NAGVMQNPRHLVRRRGQEARLRCSPMKGHSHVYWYRQLPEEGLKFMVYLQKENIIDESGMPKERFSAEFPKEGPSILRIQQVVRGDSAAYFCASSPPLGQGLTGELFFGEGSRLTVL.

The chain links TRBV10-2 to TRBJ1-1; 8 nucleotides match TRBD1. Trimming cost V 7 bases and J 3 bases; bases outside gene matches: 4. The CDR3 has 13 residues. Germline-derived CDR1 and CDR2 are WSHSY and SAAADI. The CDR3 DNA reads as TGCGCCAGCACAACAGGGGGGTACACTGAAGCTTTCTTT. Translating gives CASTTGGYTEAFF.

The rearrangement uses TRBV4-1 and TRBJ2-7; weak D call: TRBD1 (6 bases). Germline CDR1 reads MGHRA; CDR2 reads YSYEKL. The V end lost 4 bases, the J end lost 1 base, and 20 bases lay between the germline ends. This CDR3 contains 17 residues. The CDR3, as DNA: TGCGCCAGCAGCCTACGGTTGGGGGCGACCATTTCCTACGAGCAGTACTTC. Its translation is CASSLRLGATISYEQYF.

This CDR3 reads CASSEWQTGELFF. In DNA form, the CDR3 reads TGTGCCAGCAGTGAATGGCAGACCGGGGAGCTGTTTTTT. This chain links TRBV6-1 with TRBJ2-2; D unresolved. The germline CDR1 and CDR2 sequences are MNHNS and SASEGT. The CDR3 is 13 residues long. V was shortened by 2 bases and J by 5 bases, with 6 bases between the two germline ends.

This rearrangement joins TRBV4-1 to TRBJ2-1; 10 nucleotides align to TRBD1. Germline trimming cut 5 bases from V and 7 bases from J; bases unmatched to any gene: 8. CDR3 length: 15 amino acids. Germline assignment: CDR1 MGHRA and CDR2 YSYEKL. As DNA, the CDR3 is TGCGCCAGCAGCTTCGACAGGGGGCAGGTTAATGAGCAGTTCTTC. It specifies CASSFDRGQVNEQFF.

This chain links TRBV6-1 with TRBJ2-3; perhaps TRBD2 as D (6 bases). The germline gives CDR1 MNHNS, CDR2 SASEGT. V lost 6 bases, J lost 0 bases, and 13 bases lay in between. The CDR3 loop spans 15 amino acids. The CDR3 reads CASRLGTASTDTQYF. The CDR3 DNA follows: TGTGCCAGCAGATTGGGGACTGCTAGCACAGATACGCAGTATTTT.

The chain carries TRBV7-9 and TRBJ2-1; 12 bases agree with TRBD2. Germline V gene sequence: CDR1 SEHNR, CDR2 FQNEAQ (reference sequence). This CDR3 comprises 16 residues. The V and J ends lost 5 bases and 7 bases, in that order; junction bases with no gene match: 9. This CDR3 reads CASSLHLAGGVNEQFF. CDR3 bases: TGTGCCAGCAGCCTCCACCTAGCGGGAGGGGTAAATGAGCAGTTCTTC.

The chain couples TRBV29-1 to TRBJ1-1; D is possibly TRBD1 (5 bases). The germline V gene encodes CDR1 SQVTM and CDR2 ANQGSEA. CDR3 length equals 14 residues. The V end was cut by 3 bases, the J end by 11 bases, with 22 bases between. The CDR3 DNA reads as TGCAGCGTTGATTTCGTTGGGGCGGGACGAGTGGCTTTCTTT. It specifies CSVDFVGAGRVAFF. Drawing the rest from reference TRBV29-1 and TRBJ1-1, the complete variable domain is SAVISQKPSRDICQRGTSLTIQCQVDSQVTMMFWYRQQPGQSLTLIATANQGSEATYESGFVIDKFPISRPNLTFSTLTVSNMSPEDSSIYLCSVDFVGAGRVAFFGQGTRLTVV.